This T cell receptor (beta chain) was captured in a study of PD-1 blockade in classical Hodgkin lymphoma. Germline CDR1 and CDR2: MNHEY and SMNVEV (reference sequence). V gave up 7 bases and J gave up 3 bases; unmatched junction bases: 8. This CDR3 has 15 amino acids. For this clone: Its antigen is still unknown.

Relapse after autologous stem cell transplantation occurred in every patient, and brentuximab vedotin exposure varied. The protocol was immunoSEQ multiplex PCR, while the TCRdb copy is restricted to in-frame clones and leaves out a portion. The sample records fewer than 15,000 clones, around 87% being singletons. Study-level findings and limits: Causes of the repertoire differences remain undefined, possibly disease activity or prior therapy. Newly diagnosed patients reportedly had lower baseline TCR diversity than healthy donors. At C4D1, TCR diversity had climbed significantly for CD4+ cells, though not for CD8+ cells.

This material consisted of peripheral blood mononuclear cells (PBMCs), taken at baseline. This clonotype was obtained from a human donor with classical Hodgkin lymphoma. The V and J genes are TRBV27 and TRBJ2-7; TRBD1 agrees at 11 bases. The CDR3 DNA reads TGTGCCAGCAATCCTTCCGGGACAGGGGGCTACGAGCAGTACTTC. Translating it yields CASNPSGTGGYEQYF.